This T cell receptor beta chain was identified during a study of blood T cell repertoires in COVID-19 (dated by TCRdb to the early 2020s). For the study in its entirety: The collaborator samples originated in the United States, Italy and Spain and spanned the acute and convalescent phases of COVID-19. The prospective study material was composed of cDNA or gDNA derived from T cells, B-cell-depleted T cells, or PBMCs. Deeply sampled blood TCRbeta repertoires from subjects exposed to, actively infected with, or recovered from COVID-19 were included in the dataset. The repertoires were made available in a free public database intended to serve as a resource for research on the immune response to SARS-CoV-2. The samples were drawn from two sources: the first 160 participants of the ongoing ImmuneRACE study, and 1,000 to 1,500 subjects contributed by 6 global collaborators. Nearly every sample came with metadata listing a de-identified subject ID, COVID-19 status, age in years and sex. HLA class I and class II types, where available, came from metadata supplied by the sample provider rather than from assay-based typing.

The study at large found these results: How much clinical and demographic metadata was included differed by source and by participant, and the metadata was provided uncurated.

TCRbeta CDR3 regions were amplified from genomic DNA by means of the immunoSEQ Assay, a bias-controlled multiplex PCR. In the source study's methods: The number of nucleated cells in each sample was estimated by amplification of reference gene primers within the assay. To quantify the absolute abundance of each unique TCRbeta CDR3 rearrangement, sequence reads were collapsed and filtered. For each sample, productive Simpson clonality was calculated by taking the square root of Simpson's diversity index across productive rearrangements. TCRdb obtained this table from immuneACCESS and retained in-frame rearrangements with V and J assigned. These tables miss some clones; where compared with another copy, unresolved V genes account for less than half of the shortfall, and the remainder is unexplained. Clone size and the V and J calls come from that table; the DNA yielded D and trimming. The table for this sample lists about 80,000 clones; roughly 88% of them were counted only once. The top ten hold almost 7% of the sample.

The junction shows trimming of 8 bases on V and 4 bases on J, and the gene matches do not reach 7 bases of it. As encoded in the germline V gene (reference sequence), CDR1 is LNHNV while CDR2 is YYDKDF. The CDR3 runs 14 amino acids, cysteine and phenylalanine included. Just CDR3 DNA is preserved here, 42 bases in frame from base 1. Turning to this clone: What antigen it recognizes has not been identified. It has no much larger one-base neighbor in the sample; base qualities were not kept.

Each collaborating institution followed its own protocols to collect whole blood in K2EDTA tubes. For TCRbeta analysis, collaborators shipped samples in one of three forms: frozen whole blood, isolated PBMCs, or DNA extracted from either of those sample types. This sequence originates from an elderly woman with acute or convalescent COVID-19. The chain couples TRBV15 to TRBJ1-2, and 10 bases in between align with TRBD1. Material for sequencing was peripheral blood. The DNA reads TGTGCCACCGCCCCGGGACAGGGGAGCTATGGCTACACCTTC. Its protein product is CATAPGQGSYGYTF.